This T cell receptor beta chain was recovered during a study of T cell responses to AZD1222 COVID-19 vaccine. Clones were read by immunoSEQ multiplex PCR, and TCRdb kept only the in-frame ones, dropping some. Among some 180,000 clones listed, approximately 95% were seen once. The sequencing used peripheral blood, collected 28 days after the second dose of the MenACWY control vaccine. The sequence came from an adult who received the MenACWY meningococcal vaccine as a control.

CDR3 nucleotide sequence: TGTGCCAGTAGTATAGGGCCCGGCTACAATGAGCAGTTCTTC. Its translation is CASSIGPGYNEQFF. The gene calls are TRBV19 and TRBJ2-1; unclear D gene. Trimming removed 1 base from V and 3 bases from J, with 7 bases in between. Germline assignment: CDR1 LNHDA and CDR2 SQIVND (reference sequence). CDR3 size: 14 residues.